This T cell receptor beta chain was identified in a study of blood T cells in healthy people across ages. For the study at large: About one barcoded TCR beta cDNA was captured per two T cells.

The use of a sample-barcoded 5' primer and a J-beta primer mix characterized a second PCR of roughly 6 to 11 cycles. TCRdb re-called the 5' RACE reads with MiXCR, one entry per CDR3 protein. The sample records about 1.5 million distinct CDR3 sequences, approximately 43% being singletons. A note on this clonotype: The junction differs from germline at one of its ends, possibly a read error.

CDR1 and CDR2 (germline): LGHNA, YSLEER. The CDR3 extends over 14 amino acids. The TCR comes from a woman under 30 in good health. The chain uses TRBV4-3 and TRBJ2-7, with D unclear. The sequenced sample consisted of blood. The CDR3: CASSQDLRPYEQYF. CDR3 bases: TGCGCCAGCAGCCAAGATCTCCGCCCCTATGAGCAGTACTTC.